The present TCR beta chain was sequenced within a study of prognosis after radiotherapy for stage I lung cancer. This CDR3 region has 15 residues. CDR1 is DFQATT, CDR2 SNEGSKA, per germline (reference sequence). In regard to this clonotype: A read error may produce the germline difference seen at one junction end.

The genomic DNA TCR beta CDR3 region underwent two rounds of multiplex PCR. First-round PCR, the initial amplification, used primers specific to each TRBV and TRBJ gene. TCRdb redid the calling of the multiplex PCR reads with MiXCR, one entry per CDR3 protein. The top ten hold 7.5% of the sample, which has around 63,000 distinct CDR3 sequences, about 30% seen once. The chain has TRBV20-1 and TRBJ1-5, with D possibly being TRBD1 (5 bases). Specimen: PBMCs, collected before or after stereotactic body radiation therapy (not recorded which). The clonotype comes from a donor aged 50 or older with non-small cell lung cancer. The chain's CDR3 is CSALKGEGLNQPHHF. CDR3 coding DNA: TGCAGTGCTCTAAAAGGAGAGGGACTCAATCAGCCCCATCATTTT.